This T cell receptor beta chain stems from a study of blood T cell repertoires in COVID-19. V was pared by 5 bases and J by 9 bases, with 10 bases of the junction left unmatched. CDR3 size: 14 residues. Germline V lookup: CDR1 SGHRS, CDR2 YFSETQ. This clone was picked up one time. Per the study methods: Amplified reference gene primers provided the basis for estimating nucleated cell counts. Here immunoSEQ multiplex PCR was the method, and the copy in TCRdb shows in-frame clones only, minus some. The V and J calls and clone size were taken over from that table, and D and trimming were inferred from the DNA. Among roughly 47,000 clones listed, around 90% were seen once.

The source of this sequence is a man aged 45-60 years with acute or convalescent COVID-19. This sequence joins TRBV5-1 and TRBJ2-2; 7 bases agree with TRBD2. The sample comprised peripheral blood. This CDR3 reads CASSLREPQRELFF. In nucleotides, the CDR3 is TGCGCCAGCAGTTTGCGGGAGCCCCAGAGGGAGCTGTTTTTT. The full variable domain, in which reference TRBV5-1 and TRBJ2-2 provide the parts outside the CDR3, is KAGVTQTPRYLIKTRGQQVTLSCSPISGHRSVSWYQQTPGQGLQFLFEYFSETQRNKGNFPGRFSGRQFSNSRSEMNVSTLELGDSALYLCASSLREPQRELFFGEGSRLTVL.